This T cell receptor beta chain stems from a study of PD-1 blockade in classical Hodgkin lymphoma. The CDR3 extends over 13 amino acids. Study-level results: Nivolumab starters within 1 year of ASCT were excluded. It was among complete responders that baseline diversity resembled that of newly diagnosed patients.

Time point specified: cycle 4 day 1 (C4D1), after five to seven weeks of nivolumab. In every patient, relapse followed autologous stem cell transplantation, while exposure to brentuximab vedotin differed. Assay: immunoSEQ multiplex PCR; the TCRdb copy retains only in-frame clones and omits some. The data show just under 65,000 clones, roughly nine tenths seen once. In the case of this clone: The antigen is not known.

This receptor was obtained from a human donor with classical Hodgkin lymphoma. The chain links TRBV21-1 to TRBJ1-2; TRBD1, the table's D call, lacks a check against the DNA. TRBV21-1 represents a pseudogene. Source: peripheral blood mononuclear cells (PBMCs), taken before the fourth cycle of nivolumab. CDR3 nucleotides: TGTGCCAGCAGCAAAGGGGACAGAGATGGCTACACCTTC. Translating gives CASSKGDRDGYTF.